This TCR beta chain was sequenced during a study of Ad26.COV2.S vaccination and SARS-CoV-2 variants. Repertoires were generated with immunoSEQ multiplex PCR, while TCRdb's copy carries only in-frame clones and drops some. The data contain a few hundred thousand clones, over 75% of them singletons. This clone was counted once. This sample's treatment: over 15 received Ad26.COV2.S at low or high dose, single or two shots; several received placebo; per-sample allocation not given. The samples date from day 63 after the first vaccine or placebo injection. The starting material was peripheral blood, obtained in a trial of Ad26.COV2.S vaccine versus placebo. The TCR sequence derives from a person between 18 and 60 years old who received the Ad26.COV2.S COVID-19 vaccine or a placebo.

The CDR3 bases are TGTGCTAGTGGTTTGAGCGGTTACAATGAGCAGTTCTTC. The encoded protein is CASGLSGYNEQFF. V gene TRBV12-5 combines with J gene TRBJ2-1, with D possibly being TRBD2 (5 bases). The germline CDR1 and CDR2 sequences are LGHNT and FRNRAP. This CDR3 is 13 amino acids long. V was shortened by 2 bases and J by 4 bases, with 6 bases between the two germline ends.